The following is a T cell receptor (beta chain) sequence with its context. Its antigen remains unidentified. The same CDR3 also results from other DNA sequences found in this sample. The table came from immunoSEQ multiplex PCR; TCRdb's copy has only in-frame clones and leaves some out. The data contain 300,000 or so clones, over 55% of them seen just once; the ten biggest clones take up around 6.6%. This sample is part of a study of cytotoxic CD8 clonotypes in ibrutinib-treated CLL. Study findings and constraints: Public clonotypes occurred uncommonly; on treatment, they contracted or remained stable.

V dropped 0 bases and J dropped 5 bases, with 10 bases sitting between them. CDR3 length: 14 amino acids. Germline assignment: CDR1 WNHNN and CDR2 SYGVQD (reference sequence). The source of this sequence is a human donor with chronic lymphocytic leukemia. This sample comprised PBMCs, obtained after 36 months of ibrutinib treatment. The chain is built from TRBV10-1 and TRBJ2-5; a weak D match, TRBD1 (7 bases). The CDR3 loop reads CASSESTGRETQYF. Here the CDR3 DNA reads TGCGCCAGCAGTGAGTCGACAGGGAGGGAGACCCAGTACTTC.